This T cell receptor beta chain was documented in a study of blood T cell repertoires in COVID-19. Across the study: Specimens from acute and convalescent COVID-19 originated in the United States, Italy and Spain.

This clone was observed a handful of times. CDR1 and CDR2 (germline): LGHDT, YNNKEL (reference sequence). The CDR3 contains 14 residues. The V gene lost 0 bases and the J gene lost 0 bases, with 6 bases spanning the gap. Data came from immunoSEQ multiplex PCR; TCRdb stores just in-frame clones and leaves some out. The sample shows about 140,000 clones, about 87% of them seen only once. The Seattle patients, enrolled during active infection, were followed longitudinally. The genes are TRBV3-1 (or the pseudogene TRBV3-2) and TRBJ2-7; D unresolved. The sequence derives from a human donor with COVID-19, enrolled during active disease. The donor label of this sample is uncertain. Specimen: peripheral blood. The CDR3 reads CASSQDTSSYEQYF. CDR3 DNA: TGTGCCAGCAGCCAAGACACATCCTCCTACGAGCAGTACTTC.